This T cell receptor beta chain comes out of a study of beta chain features in type 1 diabetes. Study outcomes and limitations: Whether HLA type influences TCRB rearrangement remained unresolved here. People with Type 1 diabetes carried modestly yet significantly shorter TCRB CDR3s in all four CD4+ subsets.

The sequenced template was cDNA made from the entire isolated RNA. Assay used: immunoSEQ multiplex PCR; TCRdb lists only in-frame clones, some missing. This table has hundreds of thousands of clones, about 14% appearing once. On this clone: Its antigen is unknown.

Researchers reported sorting CD4+ naive, central memory, regulatory and stem cell-like memory cells via CD45RO/CCR7/CD25/CD127/CD95/CD27. The CDR3 covers 15 residues. Looked up from germline, CDR1 is MNHEY and CDR2 is SVGAGI. V lost 5 bases and J lost 8; bases outside the gene matches: 12. Sequencing was carried out using naive CD4+ T cells from blood. V gene TRBV6-5 combines with J gene TRBJ2-1, with 7 bases that match TRBD2. This TCR derives from a man aged 18 to 30 with type 1 diabetes. DNA of the CDR3: TGTGCCAGCAGTGTACTAGCGCCGAGGATGGATGAGCAGTTCTTC. Translated: CASSVLAPRMDEQFF.